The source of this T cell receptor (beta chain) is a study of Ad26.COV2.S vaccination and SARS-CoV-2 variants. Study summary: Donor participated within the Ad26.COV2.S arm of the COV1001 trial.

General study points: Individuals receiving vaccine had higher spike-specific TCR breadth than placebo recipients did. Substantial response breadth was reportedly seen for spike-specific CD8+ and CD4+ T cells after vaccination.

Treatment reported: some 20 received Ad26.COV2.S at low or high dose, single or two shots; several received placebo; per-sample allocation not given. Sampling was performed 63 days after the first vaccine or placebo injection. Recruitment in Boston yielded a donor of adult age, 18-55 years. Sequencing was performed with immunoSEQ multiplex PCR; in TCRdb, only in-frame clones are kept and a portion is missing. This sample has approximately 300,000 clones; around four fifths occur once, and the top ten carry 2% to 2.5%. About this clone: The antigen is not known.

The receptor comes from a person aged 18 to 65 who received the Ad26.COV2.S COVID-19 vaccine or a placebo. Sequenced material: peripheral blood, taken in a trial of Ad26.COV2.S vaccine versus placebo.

The CDR3 region has the DNA TGTGCCAGCAGCCAAGACCAGGACAGCAGTTTAGCCAAAAACATTCAGTACTTC. Its protein is CASSQDQDSSLAKNIQYF. The chain has TRBV4-2 and TRBJ2-4; D may be TRBD1 (6 bases). The germline V gene has CDR1 LGHNA and CDR2 YNFKEQ. Between the trimmed V and J ends, which lost 0 bases and 0 bases, there was a span of 15 bases. The CDR3 consists of 18 residues.